The TCR beta chain described here comes from a study of cytomegalovirus exposure and HLA in healthy donors. The CDR3 runs 13 residues. Trimming removed 0 bases from V and 4 bases from J, with 7 bases in between. CDR1 and CDR2 (germline): SGHNT, YYREEE (reference sequence). Study findings and constraints: An analysis was carried out at a later point. It showed that HLA-associated TCR beta chains were more clonally expanded than equally common non-associated chains. Cytomegalovirus association was listed for about 180 TCR beta chains.

This clone appeared a few times. No antigen is known for it. The PCR was carried out with 60 Vbeta primers and 13 Jbeta primers. Only in-frame clones appear in the TCRdb table, and some are missing; sequencing was by immunoSEQ multiplex PCR. In the table there are some 130,000 clones, 75% to 80% of which are singletons. This TCR derives from a male donor in good health and CMV-seronegative. The chain joins TRBV5-4 to TRBJ1-2; TRBD1 is a possible D gene (6 bases). Sequencing input: PBMCs. This chain's CDR3 is CASSLEDSYGYTF. The CDR3 DNA reads TGTGCCAGCAGCTTGGAGGACAGCTATGGCTACACCTTC.